A selection of T cell receptor beta chains follows, all from one sample in a study of cytomegalovirus exposure and HLA in healthy donors. Measured with immunoSEQ multiplex PCR; TCRdb has only the in-frame clones, and not every one. The sample holds 100,000 to 150,000 clones; more than 65% are singletons and the top ten take 3.5% to 4.5%. Sample: PBMCs. The receptors here all came from a man younger than 30 in good health and CMV-seropositive. CDR3s include the opening cysteine and the closing phenylalanine or tryptophan. D genes are given only for firm matches. Not every row has a clone size; where given, it reads once, few, many or a size class.

d_gene: .; abundance: .; v_gene: TRBV7-9; j_gene: TRBJ1-2; CDR3aa: CSSSLFQGSNLYGYTF; CDR3nt: TGTTCCAGCAGCTTGTTCCAGGGATCAAACCTCTATGGCTACACCTTC
d_gene: TRBD1; abundance: .; v_gene: TRBV15; j_gene: TRBJ2-7; CDR3aa: CATSRDLTGWTVDSYEQYF; CDR3nt: TGTGCCACCAGCAGAGACTTGACAGGGTGGACTGTAGACTCCTACGAGCAGTACTTC
d_gene: .; abundance: .; v_gene: TRBV7-9; j_gene: TRBJ1-1; CDR3aa: CASSQRAVNTEAFF; CDR3nt: TGTGCCAGCAGCCAGAGGGCGGTGAACACTGAAGCTTTCTTT
d_gene: .; abundance: .; v_gene: TRBV10-1; j_gene: TRBJ1-5; CDR3aa: CATKGIAQGCCQPQHF; CDR3nt: TGCGCCACCAAGGGCATCGCTCAGGGGTGTTGCCAGCCCCAGCATTTT
d_gene: TRBD2; abundance: .; v_gene: TRBV27; j_gene: TRBJ2-5; CDR3aa: CASSLSQRGETQYF; CDR3nt: TGTGCCAGCAGTTTATCGCAGCGGGGAGAGACCCAGTACTTC
d_gene: .; abundance: .; v_gene: TRBV7-2; j_gene: TRBJ2-2; CDR3aa: CASSFTANTGELFF; CDR3nt: TGTGCCAGCAGCTTTACAGCGAACACCGGGGAGCTGTTTTTT
d_gene: .; abundance: .; v_gene: TRBV6-5; j_gene: TRBJ1-1; CDR3aa: CASSYEGDTEAFF; CDR3nt: TGTGCCAGCAGTTACGAAGGGGACACTGAAGCTTTCTTT
d_gene: .; abundance: .; v_gene: TRBV7-9; j_gene: TRBJ2-7; CDR3aa: CASSLGQLEQYF; CDR3nt: TGTGCCAGCAGCTTAGGACAGCTCGAGCAGTACTTC
d_gene: .; abundance: .; v_gene: TRBV13; j_gene: TRBJ2-7; CDR3aa: CASSLGQYSYEQYF; CDR3nt: TGTGCCAGCAGCTTAGGACAGTACTCCTACGAGCAGTACTTC
d_gene: TRBD1; abundance: .; v_gene: TRBV5-6; j_gene: TRBJ1-1; CDR3aa: CASSRTGQGAWNTEAFF; CDR3nt: TGTGCCAGCAGCCGTACGGGACAGGGGGCCTGGAACACTGAAGCTTTCTTT
d_gene: TRBD2; abundance: .; v_gene: TRBV10-1; j_gene: TRBJ2-3; CDR3aa: CASSPSLAGGTDTQYF; CDR3nt: TGCGCCAGCAGTCCTTCACTAGCGGGGGGCACAGATACGCAGTATTTT
d_gene: .; abundance: few; v_gene: TRBV9; j_gene: TRBJ1-6; CDR3aa: CASSETGQPNSPLHF; CDR3nt: TGTGCCAGCAGCGAGACGGGACAACCGAATTCACCCCTCCACTTT
d_gene: .; abundance: .; v_gene: TRBV7-2; j_gene: TRBJ1-6; CDR3aa: CASSLVGRGAASSPLHF; CDR3nt: TGTGCCAGCAGCTTAGTCGGGAGGGGAGCTGCGAGTTCACCCCTCCACTTT
d_gene: TRBD1; abundance: .; v_gene: TRBV29-1; j_gene: TRBJ1-2; CDR3aa: CSIRDRGFYGYTF; CDR3nt: TGCAGCATACGGGACAGGGGGTTCTATGGCTACACCTTC
d_gene: .; abundance: .; v_gene: TRBV25-1; j_gene: TRBJ2-7; CDR3aa: CASFRGYEQYF; CDR3nt: TGTGCCAGCTTTCGAGGGTACGAGCAGTACTTC
d_gene: .; abundance: once; v_gene: TRBV7-8; j_gene: TRBJ2-7; CDR3aa: CASSLSQSITYEQYF; CDR3nt: TGTGCCAGCAGCTTGTCACAGAGCATTACCTACGAGCAGTACTTC
d_gene: .; abundance: .; v_gene: TRBV5-4; j_gene: TRBJ2-5; CDR3aa: CASSPGLPGVEQYF; CDR3nt: TGTGCCAGCAGCCCGGGACTCCCCGGGGTGGAGCAGTACTTC
d_gene: .; abundance: .; v_gene: TRBV7-2; j_gene: TRBJ2-6; CDR3aa: CASSPLSGQVYSGANVLTF; CDR3nt: TGTGCCAGCAGCCCTCTTAGTGGCCAGGTATACTCTGGGGCCAACGTCCTGACTTTC
d_gene: TRBD2; abundance: .; v_gene: TRBV15; j_gene: TRBJ2-7; CDR3aa: CATSPRRASGGEQYF; CDR3nt: TGTGCCACCAGCCCCCGTAGGGCTAGCGGGGGCGAGCAGTACTTC
d_gene: TRBD1; abundance: .; v_gene: TRBV10-2; j_gene: TRBJ1-1; CDR3aa: CASSEYGTGVTEAFF; CDR3nt: TGCGCCAGCAGTGAGTACGGGACAGGGGTTACTGAAGCTTTCTTT
d_gene: .; abundance: .; v_gene: TRBV14; j_gene: TRBJ1-2; CDR3aa: CASSHRGGQGSYGYTF; CDR3nt: TGTGCCAGCAGCCATCGAGGAGGGCAGGGAAGCTATGGCTACACCTTC
d_gene: TRBD2; abundance: .; v_gene: TRBV5-1; j_gene: TRBJ2-5; CDR3aa: CASSVTSGARRETQYF; CDR3nt: TGCGCCAGCAGCGTGACTAGCGGGGCGCGGAGGGAGACCCAGTACTTC
d_gene: TRBD2; abundance: .; v_gene: TRBV5-4; j_gene: TRBJ2-5; CDR3aa: CASSAGSGGIQETQYF; CDR3nt: TGTGCCAGCAGCGCGGGTAGCGGGGGAATACAAGAGACCCAGTACTTC
d_gene: TRBD1; abundance: .; v_gene: TRBV5-6; j_gene: TRBJ2-7; CDR3aa: CASSLKPGQGSYEQYF; CDR3nt: TGTGCCAGCAGCCTCAAACCGGGACAGGGGTCCTACGAGCAGTACTTC
d_gene: .; abundance: .; v_gene: TRBV10-2; j_gene: TRBJ2-6; CDR3aa: CASLRGGSGANVLTF; CDR3nt: TGCGCCAGCCTCAGGGGAGGGTCTGGGGCCAACGTCCTGACTTTC
d_gene: TRBD1; abundance: .; v_gene: TRBV7-9; j_gene: TRBJ1-4; CDR3aa: CASSLGWTGNEKLFF; CDR3nt: TGTGCCAGCAGCTTAGGGTGGACAGGGAATGAAAAACTGTTTTTT
d_gene: TRBD1; abundance: .; v_gene: TRBV6-5; j_gene: TRBJ1-5; CDR3aa: CASRGQGSNQPQHF; CDR3nt: TGTGCCAGCAGGGGACAGGGCAGCAATCAGCCCCAGCATTTT
d_gene: .; abundance: .; v_gene: TRBV11-2; j_gene: TRBJ2-1; CDR3aa: CASSFGYERNEQFF; CDR3nt: TGTGCCAGCAGCTTTGGTTACGAGAGAAATGAGCAGTTCTTC